Presented here are 13 T cell receptor beta chains from one specimen sequenced in a study of quantifying T cell responses using KT2 cells. Study-level information: TCR alpha and beta constant-region primers primed reverse transcription of RNA.

The cDNA 3' end received a ligated oligonucleotide with a UMI. An equimolar mix of RC1.1 and RC1.2 primed the beta chain across TRBC1 and TRBC2. TCRdb reprocessed the UMI-ligation and nested PCR reads with MiXCR, giving one entry per CDR3 protein. The sample yields 25,000 to 35,000 distinct CDR3 sequences, 6% to 9.5% seen once. Material for sequencing was PBMCs spiked with cells of the T cell clone KT2. These receptors all stem from a human donor.

In this sample, this clonotype turned up many times. This chain joins TRBV12-3 or TRBV12-4 and TRBJ1-1; no clear D gene. The V gene lost 3 bases and the J gene lost 0 bases, with 8 bases spanning the gap. CDR3 size: 14 residues. CDR3 nucleotides: TGTGCCAGCAGTTTCGGGTTCATGAACACTGAAGCTTTCTTT. Its protein is CASSFGFMNTEAFF.

As regards this clonotype: A much larger clone lies one base from this, so it may be a read error. The genes are TRBV27 and TRBJ1-5, with a weak D call TRBD1 (6 bases). CDR1 and CDR2 from the germline V gene are MNHEY and SMNVEV (reference sequence). The CDR3 totals 16 residues. The CDR3: CASSLSIPGAGQHQHF. In DNA form, the CDR3 reads TGTGCCAGCAGTTTATCGATTCCGGGGGCCGGGCAGCACCAGCATTTT.

This clonotype has more than one count but fewer than ten. This chain joins TRBV10-3 and TRBJ2-7; 12 bases are shared with TRBD1. Trimming removed 5 bases from V and 4 bases from J; junction bases left unmatched: 9. The CDR3 totals 16 residues. Germline-derived CDR1 and CDR2 are ENHRY and SYGVKD. CDR3 loop: CAISPAGGQGAYEQYF. As DNA, the CDR3 is TGTGCCATCAGTCCAGCGGGGGGACAGGGGGCTTACGAGCAGTACTTC.

This clonotype was recorded many times. The V gene is TRBV29-1, the J gene TRBJ1-1; the D gene is possibly TRBD1 (5 bases). The CDR3 spans 14 residues. Between the trimmed V and J ends, which lost 2 bases and 0 bases, there was a span of 10 bases. Per germline, CDR1 SQVTM and CDR2 ANQGSEA. The chain's CDR3 is CSVEWGSMNTEAFF. In nucleotides, the CDR3 is TGCAGCGTTGAATGGGGCTCGATGAACACTGAAGCTTTCTTT.

This clonotype was found many times. The chain links TRBV6-4 to TRBJ1-6, with no clear D. Trimming left V 3 bases short and J 7 bases short, with 13 bases between. The germline CDR1 and CDR2 sequences are MRHNA and SNTAGT. The CDR3 contains 15 residues. The CDR3 region has the DNA TGTGCCAGCAGTGAATCGGCAGAACCGAATTCACCCCTCCACTTT. Residues: CASSESAEPNSPLHF.

In this sample, this clonotype turned up a few times. The chain links TRBV11-2 to TRBJ1-3; 9 bases match TRBD1. Germline values: CDR1 SGHAT, CDR2 FQNNGV. V was pared by 5 bases and J by 0 bases, with 11 bases of the junction left unmatched. The CDR3 consists of 18 residues. The CDR3 DNA sequence: TGTGCCAGCAGCCACCACCCCGGGACAGGGTTCTCTGGAAACACCATATATTTT. This codes for CASSHHPGTGFSGNTIYF.

The CDR3 sequence is CASSLPGETQYF. In DNA form, the CDR3 reads TGTGCCAGCAGCTTGCCTGGGGAGACCCAGTACTTC. The chain links TRBV7-9 to TRBJ2-5; no clear D. From germline, CDR1 is SEHNR and CDR2 FQNEAQ (reference sequence). With 3 bases removed from V and 5 bases from J, the gap between germline ends came to 7 bases. The CDR3 loop spans 12 amino acids.

This clonotype appeared a few times. The CDR3: CASSRSEDRVLEKLFF. The CDR3 DNA is TGTGCCAGCAGTCGAAGCGAAGACAGGGTTCTTGAAAAACTGTTTTTT. This chain connects TRBV12-3 or TRBV12-4 to TRBJ1-4; 7 nucleotides align to TRBD1. The CDR3 has 16 amino acids. The V segment lost 5 bases and the J segment 7 bases; nucleotides outside the gene matches: 13.

This clonotype was seen at least ten times. The rearrangement uses TRBV11-2 and TRBJ2-1; TRBD1 might be the D (5 bases). CDR1 and CDR2 (germline): SGHAT, FQNNGV. The CDR3 length is 16 residues. The V and J ends lost 1 base and 6 bases respectively, with 16 bases between them. The CDR3 DNA is TGTGCCAGCAGCTTAGTATCAGGGAAGCAAGCCAATGAGCAGTTCTTC. Amino acids: CASSLVSGKQANEQFF.

This clonotype has just a few counts. This chain joins TRBV4-3 and TRBJ2-6; 8 nucleotides align to TRBD2. The CDR3 consists of 17 residues. V dropped 0 bases and J dropped 0; count of bases not matched to a gene: 1. Germline V gene data show CDR1 as LGHNA and CDR2 as YSLEER. As DNA, the CDR3 is TGCGCCAGCAGCCAAGAAACTAGCGGCTCTGGGGCCAACGTCCTGACTTTC. Residues: CASSQETSGSGANVLTF.

This clonotype was observed a few times. V usage is TRBV15 and J usage is TRBJ2-7, with D possibly matching TRBD2 (5 bases). The germline V gene has CDR1 LNHNV and CDR2 YYDKDF (reference sequence). The V gene lost 2 bases and the J gene lost 0 bases, with 8 bases spanning the gap. The CDR3 is 14 residues long. In nucleotides, the CDR3 is TGTGCCACCAGCAGACGAGGGATCTCCTACGAGCAGTACTTC. Translation: CATSRRGISYEQYF.

The chain uses TRBV6-2 or TRBV6-3 and TRBJ2-5; possible D gene TRBD1, 5 bases. CDR3 size: 15 residues. Deletions cut 3 bases from V and 1 base from J, with 12 bases between. The germline V gene encodes CDR1 MNHEY and CDR2 SVGEGT. CDR3 in amino acids: CASSYDRPLQETQYF. The CDR3, as DNA: TGTGCCAGCAGTTATGACAGACCCCTCCAAGAGACCCAGTACTTC.

This clonotype has ten or more counts. CDR3 sequence reads: CSAAKMGLPQFREQYF. The CDR3 DNA sequence: TGCAGTGCCGCGAAAATGGGACTTCCCCAGTTTCGGGAGCAGTACTTC. The V call is TRBV20-1, the J call TRBJ2-7; perhaps TRBD2 as D (6 bases). Per germline, CDR1 DFQATT and CDR2 SNEGSKA (reference sequence). Trimming pared 6 bases from V and 7 bases from J, leaving 28 bases between. The CDR3 loop spans 16 amino acids.